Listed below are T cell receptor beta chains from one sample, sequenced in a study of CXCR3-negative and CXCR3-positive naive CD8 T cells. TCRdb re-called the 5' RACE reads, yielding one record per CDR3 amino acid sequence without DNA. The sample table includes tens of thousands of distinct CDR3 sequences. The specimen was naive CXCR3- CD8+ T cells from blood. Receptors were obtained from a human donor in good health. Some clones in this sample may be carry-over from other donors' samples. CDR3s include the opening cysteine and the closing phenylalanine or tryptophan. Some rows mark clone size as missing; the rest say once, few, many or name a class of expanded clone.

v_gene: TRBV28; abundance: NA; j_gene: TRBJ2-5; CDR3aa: CASSQPTTDRGETQYF
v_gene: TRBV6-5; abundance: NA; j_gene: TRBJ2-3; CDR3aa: CASSYSNAPYTDTQYF
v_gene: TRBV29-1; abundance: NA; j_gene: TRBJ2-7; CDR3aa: CSVNPPDRPLYEQYF
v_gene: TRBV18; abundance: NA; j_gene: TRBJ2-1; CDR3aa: CASSPEAGAYNEQFF
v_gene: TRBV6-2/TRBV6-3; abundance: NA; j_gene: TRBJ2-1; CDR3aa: CASSYILPGSEQFF
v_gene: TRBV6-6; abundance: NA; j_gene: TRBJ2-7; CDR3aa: CASSYTGEYEQYF
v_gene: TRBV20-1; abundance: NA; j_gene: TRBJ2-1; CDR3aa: CSARDGGIYNEQFF
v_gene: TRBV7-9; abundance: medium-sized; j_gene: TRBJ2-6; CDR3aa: CASSRTGTGASGANVLTF
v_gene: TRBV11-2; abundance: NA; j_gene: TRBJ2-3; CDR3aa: CASSLERGRGRQDTQYF
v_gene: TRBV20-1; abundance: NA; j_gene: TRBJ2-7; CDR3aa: CSARGSRESTYEQYF
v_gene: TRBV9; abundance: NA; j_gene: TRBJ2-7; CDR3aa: CASSVVGGSYEQYF
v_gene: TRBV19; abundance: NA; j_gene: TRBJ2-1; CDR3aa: CASSIDRGTGDYNEQFF
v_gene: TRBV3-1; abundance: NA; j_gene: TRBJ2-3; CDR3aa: CASSQEPDTQYF
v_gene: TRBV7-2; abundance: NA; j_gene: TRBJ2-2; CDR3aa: CASSRTALAAGTGELFF
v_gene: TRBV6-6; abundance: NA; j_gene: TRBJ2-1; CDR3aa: CASSYLTGSYNEQFF
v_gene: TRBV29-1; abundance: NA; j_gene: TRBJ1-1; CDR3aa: CSVLSLNTEAFF
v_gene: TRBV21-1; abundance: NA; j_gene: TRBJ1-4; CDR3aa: CASSNYWRGANEKLFF
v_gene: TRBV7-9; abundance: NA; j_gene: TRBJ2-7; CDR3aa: CASSSSGSGYEQYF
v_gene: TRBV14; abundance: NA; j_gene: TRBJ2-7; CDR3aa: CASSQAGSSYEQYF